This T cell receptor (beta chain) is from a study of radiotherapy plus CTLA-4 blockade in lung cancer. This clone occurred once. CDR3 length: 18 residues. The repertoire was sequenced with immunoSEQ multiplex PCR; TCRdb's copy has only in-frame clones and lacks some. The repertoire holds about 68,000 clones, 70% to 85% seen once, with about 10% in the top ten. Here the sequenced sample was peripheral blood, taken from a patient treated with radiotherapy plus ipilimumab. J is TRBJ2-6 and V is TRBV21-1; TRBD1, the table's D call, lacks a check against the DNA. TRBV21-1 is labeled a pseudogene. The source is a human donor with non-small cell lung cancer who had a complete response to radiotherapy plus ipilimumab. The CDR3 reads CASSKGGTGSSGANVLTF. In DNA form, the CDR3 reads TGTGCCAGCAGCAAGGGGGGGACAGGGAGCTCTGGGGCCAACGTCCTGACTTTC.